The 16 T cell receptor beta chains below come from one sample, sequenced in a study of T cells in Graves' hyperthyroidism and ophthalmopathy. RNA transcripts yielded amplified TCR beta CDR3 regions. TCR CDR3 underwent first-round RT-PCR with the HTBI primer set. TCRdb analysed the multiplex PCR reads with MiXCR anew, one entry per CDR3 protein. The table shows 500,000 to 750,000 distinct CDR3 sequences, with 15% to 19% occurring only once. What was sequenced was blood. The source is a woman aged 25-40 years with Graves' hyperthyroidism.

This clonotype was detected many times. The V gene is TRBV18, the J gene TRBJ2-7; 11 positions agree with TRBD1. V trimming: 3 bases; J trimming: 5 bases; junction bases outside the gene matches: 6. Germline V gene lookup returns CDR1 KGHSH and CDR2 LQKENI. The CDR3 totals 15 residues. Here the CDR3 DNA reads TGTGCCAGCTCACCCGGACAGGGGGCGGGAAACGAGCAGTACTTC. Protein sequence: CASSPGQGAGNEQYF.

At least ten counts were recorded for this clonotype. The chain uses TRBV29-1 and TRBJ1-1; D possibly corresponds to TRBD1 (5 bases). With 5 bases removed from V and 7 bases from J, the gap between germline ends came to 17 bases. This CDR3 contains 13 residues. CDR1 is SQVTM and CDR2 is ANQGSEA in the germline V gene. The CDR3 sequence: CSVRVGTEDEAFF. Here the CDR3 DNA reads TGCAGCGTTAGGGTCGGGACGGAGGATGAAGCTTTCTTT.

This clonotype was observed at least ten times. The chain uses TRBV2 and TRBJ1-4; possible D gene TRBD1, 5 bases. CDR3 length equals 13 residues. Germline CDR1 and CDR2: SNHLY and FYNNEI. Trimming cost V 3 bases and J 8 bases, with 10 bases left between them. This CDR3 is CASSEVGREKLFF. CDR3 nucleotides: TGTGCCAGCAGTGAGGTGGGGCGGGAAAAACTGTTTTTT.

The genes are TRBV6-1 and TRBJ2-2, with 8 nucleotides matching TRBD1. There are 14 residues in the CDR3. Per the germline V gene, CDR1 is MNHNS and CDR2 is SASEGT. Trimming took 2 bases from V and 6 from J; bases not matched to a gene: 2. The CDR3 DNA follows: TGTGCCAGCAGTGAAAGACAGGGGTCCGGGGAGCTGTTTTTT. Translating it yields CASSERQGSGELFF.

This clonotype was recorded at least ten times. The chain links TRBV7-9 to TRBJ2-4; weak D call: TRBD1 (5 bases). The CDR3 has 13 amino acids. Germline loops: CDR1 SEHNR, CDR2 FQNEAQ (reference sequence). V lost 3 bases to trimming and J lost 15 bases, with 18 bases between them. This CDR3 reads CASSLTDKANWYF. In DNA, the CDR3 is TGTGCCAGCAGCTTGACGGACAAGGCTAACTGGTACTTC.

Ten or more counts support this clonotype. This chain uses TRBV7-9 with TRBJ2-1; D is perhaps TRBD2 (6 bases). The CDR3 totals 14 residues. Trimming took off 7 bases at V and 6 bases at J, with 16 bases between the two ends. Germline V gene lookup returns CDR1 SEHNR and CDR2 FQNEAQ (reference sequence). CDR3 amino acids: CASTRGEDSNEQFF. The CDR3 nucleotides read TGTGCCAGCACCCGCGGGGAGGACTCCAATGAGCAGTTCTTC. Together with reference TRBV7-9 and TRBJ2-1, the CDR3 gives the full variable domain: DTGVSQNPRHKITKRGQNVTFRCDPISEHNRLYWYRQTLGQGPEFLTYFQNEAQLEKSRLLSDRFSAERPKGSFSTLEIQRTEQGDSAMYLCASTRGEDSNEQFFGPGTRLTVL.

This sequence joins TRBV30 and TRBJ2-2, with 12 bases aligning to TRBD2. Germline-derived CDR1 and CDR2 are GTSNPN and SVGIG (reference sequence). The ends lost 0 bases at V and 5 bases at J; junction bases unmatched: 7. The CDR3 totals 17 residues. This CDR3 is CAWSVRGLAGKTGELFF. The DNA of the CDR3 is TGTGCCTGGAGTGTAAGAGGACTAGCGGGAAAAACCGGGGAGCTGTTTTTT.

In its sample, this clonotype was seen many times. The chain combines TRBV20-1 with TRBJ2-5, with TRBD1 as a possible D gene (5 bases). The V and J ends lost 3 bases and 3 bases respectively, with 20 bases between them. The CDR3 covers 16 residues. Germline CDR1 is DFQATT and CDR2 is SNEGSKA (reference sequence). CDR3 in DNA: TGCAGTGCTAGCCGTCTTGTATACCAGGGCGAAGAGACCCAGTACTTC. As protein: CSASRLVYQGEETQYF.

This clonotype was counted many times. V gene TRBV19 combines with J gene TRBJ2-7; D possibly uses TRBD1 or TRBD2 (5 bases each). The V end was cut by 3 bases, the J end by 6 bases, with 12 bases between. The germline V gene has CDR1 LNHDA and CDR2 SQIVND (reference sequence). The CDR3 has 13 residues. Here the CDR3 DNA reads TGTGCCAGTAGTATTAACACAGGACTCGAGCAGTACTTC. It specifies CASSINTGLEQYF.

The chain links TRBV24-1 to TRBJ1-2; 9 nucleotides agree with TRBD1. Unmatched junction bases numbered 15, after V lost 3 bases and J lost 8 bases. Germline-derived CDR1 and CDR2 are KGHDR and SFDVKD. CDR3 length: 17 residues. The CDR3 protein is CATSDGSSWDRVYGYTF. The CDR3 nucleotides read TGTGCCACCAGTGATGGGTCTTCTTGGGACAGGGTTTACGGCTACACCTTC.

This clonotype has just a few counts. It may be a read error: a sequence one base away is much more abundant. V and J are TRBV30 and TRBJ1-1; TRBD1 is a possible D gene (6 bases). The CDR3 has 13 residues. Per germline, CDR1 GTSNPN and CDR2 SVGIG (reference sequence). The DNA for the CDR3 is TGTGCCTGGAGTGCAACAGGGAGGACTGTAGCTTTCTTT. Its translation: CAWSATGRTVAFF. Full variable domain (missing parts from reference TRBV30 and TRBJ1-1): SQTIHQWPATLVQPVGSPLSLECTVEGTSNPNLYWYRQAAGRGLQLLFYSVGIGQISSEVPQNLSASRPQDRQFILSSKKLLLSDSGFYLCAWSATGRTVAFFGQGTRLTVV.

This clonotype was seen repeatedly, ten times or more. The CDR3: CASSEGWGQGREKLFF. The CDR3 bases are TGTGCCAGCAGTGAAGGTTGGGGACAGGGAAGGGAAAAACTGTTTTTT. This sequence joins TRBV2 and TRBJ1-4; 9 nucleotides match TRBD1. Germline V gene data show CDR1 as SNHLY and CDR2 as FYNNEI. V shed 1 base and J 8 bases; nucleotides not matched to a gene: 8. The CDR3 totals 16 residues. Looking up the rest from reference TRBV2 and TRBJ1-4 gives the full variable domain: EPEVTQTPSHQVTQMGQEVILRCVPISNHLYFYWYRQILGQKVEFLVSFYNNEISEKSEIFDDQFSVERPDGSNFTLKIRSTKLEDSAMYFCASSEGWGQGREKLFFGSGTQLSVL.

The rearrangement links TRBV19 to TRBJ2-7, with D hard to call. Between the trimmed V and J ends, which lost 8 bases and 4 bases, there was a span of 15 bases. CDR1 LNHDA and CDR2 SQIVND come from the germline V gene (reference sequence). This CDR3 has 13 residues. In DNA form, the CDR3 reads TGTGCCAGTGGGGAACAAGGGTCGTACGAGCAGTACTTC. Encoded protein: CASGEQGSYEQYF.

The CDR3 spells CASSLALAAYNEQFF. The CDR3 nucleotides read TGCGCCAGCAGCTTGGCCCTAGCGGCCTACAATGAGCAGTTCTTC. The chain recombines TRBV5-1 with TRBJ2-1, with 7 bases fitting TRBD2. J was trimmed by 2 bases and V by 0 bases; bases with no gene match: 2. Germline V gene sequence: CDR1 SGHRS, CDR2 YFSETQ. The CDR3 covers 15 residues.

This clonotype was observed at least ten times. The chain has TRBV7-3 and TRBJ2-2, with D maybe TRBD1 (5 bases). The CDR3 is made up of 14 amino acids. Germline V lookup: CDR1 SGHTA, CDR2 FQGTGA. V lost 5 bases to trimming and J lost 5 bases, with 12 bases between them. The CDR3: CASSLRAGTGELFF. For the CDR3, the DNA is TGTGCCAGCAGCCTCAGGGCCGGGACCGGGGAGCTGTTTTTT.

This clonotype appeared many times. V is TRBV6-2 or TRBV6-3 and J is TRBJ1-1; D unresolved. Germline CDR1 and CDR2: MNHEY and SVGEGT. Trimming took off 1 base at V and 4 bases at J, with 4 bases between the two ends. The CDR3 contains 12 residues. CDR3 in amino acids: CASSYWSTEAFF. In DNA form, the CDR3 reads TGTGCCAGCAGTTACTGGAGCACTGAAGCTTTCTTT.